Listed here are 3 T cell receptor beta chains from one sample, sequenced in a study of cytomegalovirus exposure and HLA in healthy donors. The study ran its PCR with 60 Vbeta and 13 Jbeta primers. TCRdb's table, derived via immunoSEQ multiplex PCR, lists solely in-frame clones and lacks some. The profile shows 110,000 or so clones, around 79% of them singletons. The sequencing input was PBMCs. The receptors stem from a woman younger than 30 in good health and CMV-seronegative.

The chain has TRBV7-2 and TRBJ1-2; no definite D call. The CDR3 is made up of 13 amino acids. Germline values: CDR1 SGHTA, CDR2 FQGNSA. V was shortened by 4 bases and J by 8 bases, with 14 bases between the two germline ends. This CDR3 is CASSSGKGLGYTF. For the CDR3, the DNA is TGTGCCAGCAGCTCCGGGAAGGGTCTAGGCTACACCTTC.

The chain recombines TRBV9 with TRBJ1-5, with D maybe TRBD1 (5 bases). Trimming pared 3 bases from V and 4 bases from J, leaving 14 bases between. Germline values: CDR1 SGDLS, CDR2 YYNGEE. CDR3 size: 15 residues. The CDR3 bases are TGTGCCAGCAGCGGGCGGGGCGGGGTGAATCAGCCCCAGCATTTT. This sequence encodes CASSGRGGVNQPQHF.

This clone turned up a few times. The chain recombines TRBV5-6 with TRBJ1-2; 7 positions match TRBD1. Unmatched junction bases numbered 3, after V lost 0 bases and J lost 4 bases. The germline CDR1 and CDR2 sequences are SGHDT and YYEEEE. This CDR3 has 14 amino acids. CDR3 protein: CASSLEQGRYGYTF. In nucleotides, the CDR3 is TGTGCCAGCAGCTTGGAACAGGGGCGCTATGGCTACACCTTC.